This T cell receptor beta chain was documented in a study of identical twins. Germline V CDR1 and CDR2: LNHDA, SQIVND (reference sequence). There are 14 residues in the CDR3. Trimming shortened V by 7 bases and J by 8 bases, and 20 bases separated the two germline ends. After template switching added a universal primer site, the resulting cDNA carried unique molecular identifiers. TCRdb called the 5' RACE reads again in MiXCR, with one record for every CDR3 protein. The data contain 200,000 to 250,000 distinct CDR3 sequences, roughly 13% of them seen just once; the ten biggest clones take up 4%. Healthy Caucasians were all of the donors. Study results and caveats: The conclusions drew on cross-sectional statistical analysis instead of tracking the same donors.

This clonotype was seen a few times. Its specificity is not known. This sample also appeared in a second study, on yellow fever vaccine responses in identical twins. That source notes: Twins' T cell vaccine responses reportedly looked partly convergent, partly personalized.

J is TRBJ1-2 and V is TRBV19; weak D call: TRBD1 (5 bases). This receptor was taken from a woman aged 18-29 years in good health. Sequenced material: memory (CD45RO+) T cells sorted from blood. The CDR3 loop is CASMGMGPVQGYTF. The CDR3, as DNA: TGTGCCAGTATGGGAATGGGGCCAGTTCAGGGCTACACCTTC.